This T cell receptor beta chain came from a study of blood T cell repertoires in COVID-19. About the research overall: Donors in the United States, Italy and Spain gave samples during acute or convalescent COVID-19. Sample material is recorded as cDNA or gDNA derived from T cells, B-cell-depleted T cells, or PBMCs.

The CDR3 is 15 amino acids. Germline assignment: CDR1 SGHVS and CDR2 FQNEAQ. V was cut by 5 bases and J by 4 bases, with 14 bases left in between. Authors' analysis steps: Nucleated cell number was recorded as an estimate derived from reference gene primer amplification. TCRdb's copy holds only in-frame clones and misses some; the assay was immunoSEQ multiplex PCR. V and J calls and clone size come straight from that table; D and trimming were deduced from the DNA. The table has tens of thousands of clones, 75% to 90% seen once. The source material was peripheral blood. The origin of this receptor is a woman between 65 and 79 years old with acute or convalescent COVID-19. The chain combines TRBV7-8 with TRBJ2-2; tentatively, D is TRBD1 (6 bases). The CDR3: CASSRQGLGTGELFF. CDR3 nucleotides: TGTGCCAGCAGCCGCCAGGGGTTGGGCACCGGGGAGCTGTTTTTT. Full variable domain (rest looked up from reference TRBV7-8 and TRBJ2-2): GAGVSQSPRYKVAKRGQDVALRCDPISGHVSLFWYQQALGQGPEFLTYFQNEAQLDKSGLPSDRFFAERPEGSVSTLKIQRTQQEDSAVYLCASSRQGLGTGELFFGEGSRLTVL.